This T cell receptor beta chain was identified in a study of patients and donors after allogeneic stem cell transplantation. With 2 bases removed from V and 2 bases from J, the gap between germline ends came to 13 bases. The CDR3 is 15 residues long. The germline CDR1 and CDR2 sequences are MNHEY and SVGEGT. This clonotype has just a few counts. TCRdb reprocessed the RT-PCR reads with MiXCR, giving one entry per CDR3 protein. The table lists hundreds of thousands of distinct CDR3 sequences, 16% of them singletons, with 7.2% in the top ten. The receptor was isolated from a human donor who was either an allogeneic HSCT recipient or a stem cell or donor lymphocyte infusion donor (not recorded which). It is not recorded whose cells these are; they may come from a transplant donor. The sequenced sample was blood, either unsorted or a sorted T cell fraction (not recorded which). The chain has TRBV6-2 or TRBV6-3 and TRBJ2-7; D possibly corresponds to TRBD1 (5 bases). The DNA for the CDR3 is TGTGCCAGCAGTTACGGTAAGAAGGGGACCTACGAGCAGTACTTC. Translating it yields CASSYGKKGTYEQYF.